The following is a T cell receptor beta chain sequence with its context. The antigen is unknown. Trimming cost V 4 bases and J 0 bases, with 9 bases left between them. From germline, CDR1 is SQVTM and CDR2 ANQGSEA. The CDR3 totals 13 residues. The source of the sample is a study of cytomegalovirus exposure and HLA in healthy donors. Study in general: In a previous analysis, approximately 110 million unique TCR beta sequences were found from roughly 200 million T cells. Early released data had about 85 million unique TCRs, all coming from HLA-typed donors. The study, taken as a whole, reports: Most TCR sequences were uncommon, yet certain public TCRs appeared in many donors. One cluster of highly shared sequence variants probably arose as a sequencing artifact.

The PCR used 60 Vbeta and 13 Jbeta primers. Repertoires were generated with immunoSEQ multiplex PCR, while TCRdb's copy carries only in-frame clones and drops some. This sample's table reports some 110,000 clones. The specimen was PBMCs. The sequence came from a man aged 35 to 55 in good health and CMV-seropositive. The chain recombines TRBV29-1 with TRBJ2-5; D is undetermined. The CDR3 sequence is CSVVQKYQETQYF. CDR3 coding DNA: TGCAGCGTTGTACAGAAATACCAAGAGACCCAGTACTTC. Full variable domain (outside the CDR3, taken from reference TRBV29-1 and TRBJ2-5): SAVISQKPSRDICQRGTSLTIQCQVDSQVTMMFWYRQQPGQSLTLIATANQGSEATYESGFVIDKFPISRPNLTFSTLTVSNMSPEDSSIYLCSVVQKYQETQYFGPGTRLLVL.